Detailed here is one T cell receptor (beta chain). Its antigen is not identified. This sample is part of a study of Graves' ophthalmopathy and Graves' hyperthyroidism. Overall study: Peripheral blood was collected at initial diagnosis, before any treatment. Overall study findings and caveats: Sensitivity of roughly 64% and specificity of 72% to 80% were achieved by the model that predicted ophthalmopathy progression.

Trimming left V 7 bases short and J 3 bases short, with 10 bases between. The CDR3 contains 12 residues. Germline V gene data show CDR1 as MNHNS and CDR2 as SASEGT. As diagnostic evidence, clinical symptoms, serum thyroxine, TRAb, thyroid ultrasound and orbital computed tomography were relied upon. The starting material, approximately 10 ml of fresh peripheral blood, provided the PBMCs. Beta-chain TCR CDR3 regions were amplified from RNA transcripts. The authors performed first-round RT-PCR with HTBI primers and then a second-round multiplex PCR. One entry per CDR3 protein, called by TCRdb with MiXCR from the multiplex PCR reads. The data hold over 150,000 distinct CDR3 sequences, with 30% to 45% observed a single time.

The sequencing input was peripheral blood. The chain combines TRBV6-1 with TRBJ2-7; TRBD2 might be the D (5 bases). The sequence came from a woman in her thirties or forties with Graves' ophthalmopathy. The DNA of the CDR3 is TGTGCCAGCAAATCGGCGGGCTACGAGCAGTACTTC. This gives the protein CASKSAGYEQYF.